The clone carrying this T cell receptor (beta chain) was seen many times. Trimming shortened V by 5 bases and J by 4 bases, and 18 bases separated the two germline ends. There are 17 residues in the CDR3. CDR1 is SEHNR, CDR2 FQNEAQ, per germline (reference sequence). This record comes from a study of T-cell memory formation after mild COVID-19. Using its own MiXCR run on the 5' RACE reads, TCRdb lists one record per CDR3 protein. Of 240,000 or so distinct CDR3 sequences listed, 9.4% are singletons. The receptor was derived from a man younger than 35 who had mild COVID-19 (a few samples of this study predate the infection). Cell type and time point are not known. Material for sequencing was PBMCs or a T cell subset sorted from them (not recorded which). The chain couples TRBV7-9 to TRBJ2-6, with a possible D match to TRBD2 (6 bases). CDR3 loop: CASSAPGLGTGANVLTF. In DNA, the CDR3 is TGTGCCAGCAGCGCTCCGGGACTGGGGACCGGGGCCAACGTCCTGACTTTC.